Below are 28 T cell receptor beta chains sequenced from a single sample in a study of CD8+CD57+ T cells in acquired aplastic anemia (dated by TCRdb to the late 2010s). The instrument given in TCRdb is Illumina HiSeq 2000. Genomic DNA was used as template for profiling of TCR beta VDJ combinations and CDR3 sequences. TCRdb reran the public reads through fastp at Q25 and MiXCR, keeping productive beta chains. Merged by CDR3 protein, the rows form single entries marked with the most common genes and DNA. This sample has 200,000 to 250,000 distinct CDR3 sequences in its table, and about 59% of those were observed once. Together, the top ten hold around 32% of the sample. Sequenced sample: sorted CD4+, CD8+, or CD8+CD57+ T cells (not recorded which) from PBMCs. These receptors were collected from a human donor in good health.

The rearrangement links TRBV4-1 to TRBJ2-7, with D perhaps TRBD1 (6 bases). The CDR3 totals 14 residues. Germline V gives CDR1 MGHRA, CDR2 YSYEKL. Trimming removed 1 base from V and 6 bases from J, with 13 bases in between. This CDR3 reads CASSQVPGESEQYF. The CDR3 DNA sequence: TGCGCCAGCAGCCAAGTCCCAGGGGAGTCCGAGCAGTACTTC.

The chain is built from TRBV2 and TRBJ2-5; 9 nucleotides match TRBD2. J lost 4 bases, V lost 7 bases, and 7 bases had no gene match. Germline V gives CDR1 SNHLY, CDR2 FYNNEI. The CDR3 is 14 amino acids. The CDR3: CASTPGLAPETQYF. The CDR3 DNA is TGTGCCAGCACCCCGGGACTAGCCCCAGAGACCCAGTACTTC.

This clonotype was seen more than once but under ten times. The chain carries TRBV7-9 and TRBJ1-1; D is undetermined. Trimming shortened V by 0 bases and J by 2 bases, and 10 bases separated the two germline ends. This CDR3 has 15 residues. Germline-derived CDR1 and CDR2 are SEHNR and FQNEAQ (reference sequence). The CDR3 nucleotides read TGTGCCAGCAGCTTAGCGGCAGGTGCTAACACTGAAGCTTTCTTT. Translation: CASSLAAGANTEAFF.

This clonotype appeared a single time. The chain links TRBV20-1 to TRBJ2-7; 7 bases are a match to TRBD1. Losses at the gene ends were 1 base for V and 6 bases for J; bases not matched to a gene: 9. CDR3 length: 14 residues. CDR1 is DFQATT, CDR2 SNEGSKA, per germline (reference sequence). The CDR3 DNA is TGCAGTGCTAGAGGCAGACAGGGCGTCGGCGAGCAGTACTTC. As protein: CSARGRQGVGEQYF.

The rearrangement uses TRBV29-1 and TRBJ1-1; D is undetermined. CDR3 length: 11 amino acids. CDR1 and CDR2 (germline): SQVTM, ANQGSEA. Trimming shortened V by 3 bases and J by 5 bases, and 7 bases separated the two germline ends. CDR3 protein: CSVDRGTEAFF. As DNA, the CDR3 is TGCAGCGTTGATCGAGGGACTGAAGCTTTCTTT.

The chain is built from TRBV15 and TRBJ1-5, with TRBD1 matching 10 bases. V lost 0 bases, J lost 7 bases, and 9 bases stayed unmatched. Germline V gene lookup returns CDR1 LNHNV and CDR2 YYDKDF (reference sequence). The CDR3 is 17 residues long. The CDR3 protein is CATSRESGTGVRQPQHF. CDR3 nucleotides: TGTGCCACCAGCAGAGAATCTGGGACAGGGGTGCGCCAGCCCCAGCATTTT. Combining the CDR3 with reference TRBV15 and TRBJ1-5 gives the whole variable domain DAMVIQNPRYQVTQFGKPVTLSCSQTLNHNVMYWYQQKSSQAPKLLFHYYDKDFNNEADTPDNFQSRRPNTSFCFLDIRSPGLGDTAMYLCATSRESGTGVRQPQHFGDGTRLSIL.

The chain links TRBV7-8 to TRBJ1-6, with 10 bases that match TRBD1. The CDR3 runs to 15 residues. The J segment lost 7 bases and the V segment lost 5 bases, leaving 5 bases of the junction unmatched. CDR1 and CDR2 from the germline V gene are SGHVS and FQNEAQ. CDR3 in DNA: TGTGCCAGCAGCCCGACAGGGGGCTCGAATTCACCCCTCCACTTT. Its protein product is CASSPTGGSNSPLHF. Using reference TRBV7-8 and TRBJ1-6 for the parts outside the CDR3, the full variable domain is GAGVSQSPRYKVAKRGQDVALRCDPISGHVSLFWYQQALGQGPEFLTYFQNEAQLDKSGLPSDRFFAERPEGSVSTLKIQRTQQEDSAVYLCASSPTGGSNSPLHFGNGTRLTVT.

Of note for this clonotype: A much larger clone differs from this one at a single base, so this may be a read error. This chain links TRBV20-1 with TRBJ2-7; 9 bases align to TRBD1. The CDR3 loop spans 14 amino acids. In germline, CDR1 is DFQATT, CDR2 SNEGSKA (reference sequence). The CDR3 sequence is CSARGDRETYGQYF. CDR3 DNA: TGCAGTGCTAGGGGGGACAGGGAGACCTACGGGCAGTACTTC.

The rearrangement links TRBV2 to TRBJ2-2; possibly TRBD2 for D (6 bases). Germline assignment: CDR1 SNHLY and CDR2 FYNNEI. The CDR3 contains 15 residues. V was trimmed by 7 bases and J by 3 bases, leaving 15 bases between them. CDR3 amino acids: CASNQETSYTGELFF. Written as DNA, the CDR3 is TGTGCCAGCAATCAGGAGACTAGTTACACCGGGGAGCTGTTTTTT.

This clonotype was seen only a few times. The chain is built from TRBV6-5 and TRBJ2-5; D is ambiguous. Between the trimmed V and J ends, which lost 6 bases and 5 bases, there was a span of 13 bases. CDR1 is MNHEY and CDR2 is SVGAGI in the germline V gene. The CDR3 spans 13 residues. The CDR3 DNA sequence: TGTGCCAGCAGCTCCGAGCTCGGGGAGACCCAGTACTTC. This codes for CASSSELGETQYF.

In this sample, this clonotype turned up once. The rearrangement joins TRBV5-5 to TRBJ1-1, with D tentatively TRBD1 (6 bases). The CDR3 runs to 14 residues. The V and J ends lost 4 bases and 3 bases respectively, with 13 bases between them. From germline, CDR1 is SGHKS and CDR2 YYEKEE (reference sequence). DNA for the CDR3: TGTGCCAGCAGCACCAGGGGATCGGACACTGAAGCTTTCTTT. Protein: CASSTRGSDTEAFF.

This clonotype was counted between two and nine times. The chain combines TRBV20-1 with TRBJ2-1, with 10 bases that match TRBD2. The CDR3 spans 14 residues. Germline V gene lookup returns CDR1 DFQATT and CDR2 SNEGSKA (reference sequence). V shed 6 bases, J shed 10 bases, and the junction held 12 bases outside the gene matches. The CDR3: CSAIRGLATGEQFF. Here the CDR3 DNA reads TGCAGTGCGATTAGGGGACTAGCGACGGGGGAGCAGTTCTTC.

This clonotype was seen at least ten times. The chain employs TRBV12-3 or TRBV12-4 and TRBJ1-2, with D perhaps matching TRBD1 (6 bases). Between the trimmed V and J ends, which lost 3 bases and 4 bases, there was a span of 9 bases. The CDR3 is made up of 13 amino acids. CDR3 DNA: TGTGCCAGCAGTTTCGGGGGCGCCTATGGCTACACCTTC. Its translation: CASSFGGAYGYTF.

This clonotype was seen more than once but under ten times. The chain employs TRBV5-1 and TRBJ2-7; TRBD1 or TRBD2 may be the D gene (6 bases each). Germline-derived CDR1 and CDR2 are SGHRS and YFSETQ. The CDR3 covers 16 residues. Trimming pared 7 bases from V and 1 base from J, leaving 21 bases between. Here the CDR3 reads CASAPTGRLNSYEQYF. CDR3 bases: TGCGCCAGCGCCCCAACAGGGAGGTTGAATTCCTACGAGCAGTACTTC.

This clonotype was counted ten times or more. The rearrangement uses TRBV25-1 and TRBJ2-7, with a tentative D call TRBD1 (5 bases). V was clipped by 6 bases and J by 0 bases, with 24 bases between them. Looked up from germline, CDR1 is MGHDK and CDR2 is SYGVNS. The CDR3 totals 18 residues. For the CDR3, the DNA is TGTGCCAGCAGAGGGGCCGGGTACACTCTCGAACCCTCCTACGAGCAGTACTTC. Residues: CASRGAGYTLEPSYEQYF.

Only a few counts were recorded for this clonotype. The chain is built from TRBV20-1 and TRBJ1-1; D gene uncertain. V shed 5 bases and J shed 1 base, with 14 bases lying between them. CDR3 size: 14 residues. Germline CDR1 is DFQATT and CDR2 is SNEGSKA (reference sequence). The CDR3 DNA is TGCAGTGCTCCCCGCCCCAGGAAGAACACTGAAGCTTTCTTT. This sequence encodes CSAPRPRKNTEAFF.

The V and J genes are TRBV24-1 and TRBJ1-2; D might be TRBD1 (5 bases). This CDR3 has 14 amino acids. Germline V gene sequence: CDR1 KGHDR, CDR2 SFDVKD. Trimming took off 6 bases at V and 7 bases at J, with 17 bases between the two ends. The CDR3, as DNA: TGTGCCACCAGTCCCTCCTGGGGTACAGGTGGCTACACCTTC. It encodes CATSPSWGTGGYTF.

This clonotype showed up many times. The V and J genes are TRBV2 and TRBJ2-1; 7 bases match TRBD2. Germline CDR1 and CDR2: SNHLY and FYNNEI. This CDR3 contains 17 residues. Trimming took 5 bases from V and 7 from J; bases not matched to a gene: 17. The CDR3: CASSPWASGVEWNEQFF. The DNA of the CDR3 is TGTGCCAGCAGTCCTTGGGCTAGCGGAGTAGAATGGAATGAGCAGTTCTTC.

The gene calls are TRBV25-1 and TRBJ2-3, with TRBD1 identical over 12 bases. V lost 9 bases and J lost 9; bases outside the gene matches: 16. This CDR3 is 16 amino acids long. Germline V gene lookup returns CDR1 MGHDK and CDR2 SYGVNS. The chain's CDR3 is CARTPGGQGARITQYF. The CDR3 DNA reads as TGTGCCAGGACCCCCGGGGGACAGGGGGCGCGAATCACGCAGTATTTT.

The chain joins TRBV5-1 to TRBJ2-7, with 14 nucleotides matching TRBD2. The J segment lost 0 bases and the V segment lost 3 bases, leaving 5 bases of the junction unmatched. The CDR3 length is 17 residues. Per the germline V gene, CDR1 is SGHRS and CDR2 is YFSETQ. The CDR3 reads CASSWGLAGVPSYEQYF. CDR3 DNA sequence: TGCGCCAGCAGCTGGGGACTAGCGGGAGTTCCCTCCTACGAGCAGTACTTC.

On this clonotype: Given a much more abundant clone one base away, this may be a read error. The chain carries TRBV6-6 and TRBJ2-1; tentatively, D is TRBD1 or TRBD2 (6 bases each). This CDR3 comprises 16 residues. From germline, CDR1 is MNHNY and CDR2 SVGAGI (reference sequence). CDR3 sequence reads: CDSSQNGGTNYNEQFF. The CDR3 bases are TGTGACAGCAGTCAGAACGGGGGCACAAATTACAATGAGCAGTTCTTC.

V and J are TRBV10-3 and TRBJ2-7; the match to TRBD1 covers 9 bases. J was trimmed by 2 bases and V by 4 bases; bases with no gene match: 6. The CDR3 is 15 amino acids. Germline CDR1 reads ENHRY; CDR2 reads SYGVKD. CDR3 protein: CAISGGTGSTYEQYF. The CDR3 DNA reads as TGTGCCATCAGTGGGGGGACAGGGTCAACCTACGAGCAGTACTTC.

This chain joins TRBV7-2 and TRBJ1-2; no firm D call. The CDR3 extends over 15 amino acids. V lost 3 bases and J 0 bases, leaving 11 bases between the germline ends. Germline V lookup: CDR1 SGHTA, CDR2 FQGNSA. In DNA form, the CDR3 reads TGTGCCAGCAGCTTCTCACCCAGCCCTAACTATGGCTACACCTTC. Amino acids: CASSFSPSPNYGYTF.

This clonotype was seen a handful of times. This chain joins TRBV5-1 and TRBJ1-2; D is unclear. Germline assignment: CDR1 SGHRS and CDR2 YFSETQ. This CDR3 has 13 residues. Trimming removed 0 bases at V and 2 bases at J, with 5 bases between. The CDR3 spells CASSLEENYGYTF. The DNA of the CDR3 is TGCGCCAGCAGCTTGGAGGAGAACTATGGCTACACCTTC.

This clonotype turned up a few times. The junction does not match germline at one end; this may be a read error. This sequence joins TRBV9 and TRBJ2-4; D is possibly TRBD2 (5 bases). In germline, CDR1 is SGDLS, CDR2 YYNGEE. This CDR3 is built from 14 residues. The CDR3 sequence is CASGVGLAKNIQYF. The DNA of the CDR3 is TGTGCCAGCGGCGTAGGACTAGCCAAAAACATTCAGTACTTC.

This chain joins TRBV20-1 and TRBJ2-7, with D perhaps TRBD1 or TRBD2 (5 bases each). V was shortened by 3 bases and J by 3 bases, with 12 bases between the two germline ends. Germline CDR1 is DFQATT and CDR2 is SNEGSKA (reference sequence). This CDR3 has 13 amino acids. CDR3 bases: TGCAGTGCTAGTGGGACCGAAGTCTACGAGCAGTACTTC. This translates into CSASGTEVYEQYF.

This clonotype was detected many times. The rearrangement joins TRBV14 to TRBJ2-2; TRBD2 is a possible D gene (7 bases). CDR1 and CDR2 from the germline V gene are SGHDN and FVKESK. There are 15 residues in the CDR3. V gave up 4 bases and J gave up 7 bases, with 16 bases separating them. The chain's CDR3 is CASSPGGGARGELFF. The CDR3 DNA is TGTGCCAGCAGCCCCGGAGGGGGGGCGCGCGGGGAGCTGTTTTTT.

There are many counts of this clonotype. The chain carries TRBV19 and TRBJ1-2; tentative D call: TRBD1 (6 bases). Germline values: CDR1 LNHDA, CDR2 SQIVND (reference sequence). With 8 bases removed from V and 8 bases from J, the gap between germline ends came to 15 bases. The CDR3 consists of 12 residues. The CDR3 nucleotides read TGTGCCAGTGCCAGGGGCCTCGACGGCTACACCTTC. This encodes CASARGLDGYTF.